The text below deals with one TCR beta chain. Its antigen is as yet unknown. The CDR3 contains 12 residues. CDR1 and CDR2 (germline): MDHEN, SYDVKM. This sample was included in a study of T cell responses to AZD1222 COVID-19 vaccine. Only in-frame clones appear in the TCRdb table, and some are missing; sequencing was by immunoSEQ multiplex PCR. Seen here are about 150,000 clones, roughly 91% observed once, and the top ten hold approximately 6.2%. Study-level findings and limits: Only a handful of AZD1222 recipients, about six in all, had baseline seropositivity. Reportedly, close to half of spike-specific TCRs are directed against unmutated variant regions.

This clonotype was sampled from an adult who received the AZD1222 COVID-19 vaccine. The V call is TRBV28, the J call TRBJ1-5; D call uncertain. The material was peripheral blood, obtained 28 days after the second AZD1222 dose. CDR3 residues: CTSRRSNQPQHF. The CDR3 nucleotides read TGTACATCGCGTAGGTCCAATCAGCCCCAGCATTTT.